A selection of T cell receptor beta chains follows, all from one sample in a study of blood T cell repertoires in COVID-19. Some clones are missing from TCRdb's copy, which holds only in-frame ones; the method was immunoSEQ multiplex PCR. The sample lists approximately 380,000 clones, 90% to 95% occurring once. The sample comprised PBMCs or T cells enriched from blood (not recorded which). Receptors originate from a middle-aged woman who had been exposed to COVID-19. CDR3s include the opening cysteine and the closing phenylalanine or tryptophan. A D gene is named only where the DNA matches it firmly. Rows may omit the clone size; those that give it use once, few, many or a size class.

clone_size d_call j_call v_call cdr3_nt cdr3_aa
NA NA TRBJ1-2 TRBV15 TGTGCCACCAGCAGGAAGGTGGCAGCTAGGAATGGCTACACCTTC CATSRKVAARNGYTF
NA NA TRBJ1-1 TRBV18 TGTGCCAGCTCCGGGACATTACAGTCAGTCCCGAACACTGAAGCTTTCTTT CASSGTLQSVPNTEAFF
few TRBD1 TRBJ1-5 TRBV2 TGTGCCAGCAGTGAAGCGGGACAGGGCTATCAGCCCCAGCATTTT CASSEAGQGYQPQHF
NA NA TRBJ1-4 TRBV29-1 TGCAGCGTGGTGGTGGGGCCCAATAATGAAAAACTGTTTTTT CSVVVGPNNEKLFF
once NA TRBJ1-5 TRBV5-1 TGCGCCAGCAGCTCTGCCCCGCCACTCAAAATGTATCAGCCCCAGCATTTT CASSSAPPLKMYQPQHF
NA NA TRBJ2-7 TRBV7-9 TGTGCCAGCAGCTTAACAGGAGGGCCGCACGAGCAGTACTTC CASSLTGGPHEQYF
NA TRBD1 TRBJ2-2 TRBV7-3 TGTGCCAGCAGCTCGGCAGGGGGTGTCACCGGGGAGCTGTTTTTT CASSSAGGVTGELFF
NA NA TRBJ1-5 TRBV24-1 TGTGCCACCAGTGATTTAAATTCGGATCAGCCCCAGCATTTT CATSDLNSDQPQHF
NA NA TRBJ2-5 TRBV2 TGTGCCAGCAGTGACAGGGTCGGAGAGACCCAGTACTTC CASSDRVGETQYF
NA TRBD1 TRBJ2-7 TRBV7-9 TGTGCCAGCAGCTCGGGGGGTACAACCGGGACAGGGACCTACGAGCAGTACTTC CASSSGGTTGTGTYEQYF